The source of this T cell receptor (beta chain) is a study of blood T cells in healthy people across ages. Regarding the study as a whole: Per-million-T-cell TCR beta diversity fell roughly linearly with age. Diversity estimates drawn from one million T cells were deemed underestimates.

A J-beta primer mix and a sample-barcoded 5' primer were used in a second PCR of about 6 to 12 cycles. Each cDNA was tagged by a template-switch adaptor containing 12 random nucleotides. TCRdb reanalysed the 5' RACE reads using MiXCR and keeps one entry per CDR3 protein. The data contain about 650,000 distinct CDR3 sequences, about 32% of them singletons. Whenever a sample was processed, at least 6 million PBMCs were isolated. The table lists this clonotype with many counts. Its antigen is not known. This TCR came from a woman aged 80 or over in good health. The sample consisted of blood.

The CDR3 bases are TGTGCCTGGAGCGTCGGGACGGAGACCCAGTACTTC. Amino acids: CAWSVGTETQYF. The chain employs TRBV30 and TRBJ2-5; either TRBD1 or TRBD2 may supply D (5 bases each). The CDR3 sequence is 12 residues long. The V and J ends lost 3 bases and 5 bases respectively, with 10 bases between them. The germline V gene encodes CDR1 GTSNPN and CDR2 SVGIG (reference sequence).